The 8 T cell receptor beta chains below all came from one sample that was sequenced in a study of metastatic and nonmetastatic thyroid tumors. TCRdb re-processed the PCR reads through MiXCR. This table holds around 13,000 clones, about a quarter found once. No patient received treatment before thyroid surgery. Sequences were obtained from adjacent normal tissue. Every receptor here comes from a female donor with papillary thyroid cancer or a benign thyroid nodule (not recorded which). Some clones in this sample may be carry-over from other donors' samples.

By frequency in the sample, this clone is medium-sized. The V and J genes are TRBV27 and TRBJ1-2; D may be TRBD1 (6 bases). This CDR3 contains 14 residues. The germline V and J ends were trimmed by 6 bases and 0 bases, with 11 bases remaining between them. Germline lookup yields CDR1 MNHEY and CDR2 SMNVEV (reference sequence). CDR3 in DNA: TGTGCCAGCAGGGCGCCAGGGGCTAACTATGGCTACACCTTC. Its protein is CASRAPGANYGYTF.

In DNA, the CDR3 is TGCAGTGCTAGAGACAAGGACGGAGAAGCTTTCTTT. It specifies CSARDKDGEAFF. V and J are TRBV20-1 and TRBJ1-1; D is unclear. V was cut by 0 bases and J by 8 bases, with 10 bases left in between. The CDR3 sequence is 12 residues long. Germline V gene lookup returns CDR1 DFQATT and CDR2 SNEGSKA (reference sequence).

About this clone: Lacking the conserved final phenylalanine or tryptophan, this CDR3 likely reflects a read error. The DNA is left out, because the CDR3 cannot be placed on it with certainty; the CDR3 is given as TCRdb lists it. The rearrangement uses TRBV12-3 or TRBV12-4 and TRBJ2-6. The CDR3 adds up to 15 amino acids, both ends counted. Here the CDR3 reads CASSDSTSGANVLAS.

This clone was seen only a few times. Here the CDR3 reads CASTRGWRESKQFF. In DNA form, the CDR3 reads TGTGCCAGCACTCGAGGGTGGAGGGAGAGCAAGCAGTTCTTC. V and J are TRBV27 and TRBJ2-1; possible D gene TRBD2, 6 bases. Germline V gene sequence: CDR1 MNHEY, CDR2 SMNVEV (reference sequence). The V and J ends lost 7 bases and 11 bases respectively, with 21 bases between them. The CDR3 consists of 14 residues.

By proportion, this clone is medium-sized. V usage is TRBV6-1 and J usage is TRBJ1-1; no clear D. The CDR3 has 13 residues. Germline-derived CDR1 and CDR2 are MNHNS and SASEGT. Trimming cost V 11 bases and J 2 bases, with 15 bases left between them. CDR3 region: CAGERLINTEAFF. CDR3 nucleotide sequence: TGTGCCGGCGAAAGGCTCATAAACACTGAAGCTTTCTTT.

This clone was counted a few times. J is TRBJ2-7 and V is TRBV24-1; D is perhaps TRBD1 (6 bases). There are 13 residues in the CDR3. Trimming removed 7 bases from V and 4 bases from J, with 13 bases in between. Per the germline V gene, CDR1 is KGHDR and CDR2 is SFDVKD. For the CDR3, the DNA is TGTGCCACCAGACGGTGGGGGCAATACGAGCAGTACTTC. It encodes CATRRWGQYEQYF.

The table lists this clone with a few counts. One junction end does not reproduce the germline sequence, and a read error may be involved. DNA of the CDR3: TGTGCCAGAAGTTTACCGGGTGTCAAGTACTTC. It yields the protein CARSLPGVKYF. J is TRBJ2-7 and V is TRBV28; D uncertain. This CDR3 is 11 amino acids long. The germline V gene encodes CDR1 MDHEN and CDR2 SYDVKM.

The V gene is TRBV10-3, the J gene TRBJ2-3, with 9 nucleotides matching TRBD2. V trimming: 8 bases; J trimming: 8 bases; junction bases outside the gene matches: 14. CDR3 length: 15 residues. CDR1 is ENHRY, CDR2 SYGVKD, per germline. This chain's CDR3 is CAISIVAGVAVTQYF. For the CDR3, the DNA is TGTGCCATCTCGATCGTAGCGGGAGTAGCAGTTACGCAGTATTTT.